The T cell receptor beta chain under discussion was sequenced for a study of T cell repertoires in cytomegalovirus infection. Study details: In public TCR beta signatures, there were indications of both CMV infection and matching HLA type.

TCRdb re-derived calls from the reads in MiXCR, one entry per CDR3 protein. The sample holds around 740,000 distinct CDR3 sequences, roughly 36% seen once. Study findings and constraints: Dominant in the ex vivo response were TCR beta clonotypes restricted by HLA-C and specific for CMV.

Trimming cost V 0 bases and J 1 base, with 12 bases left between them. The CDR3 consists of 16 residues. Germline V gene data show CDR1 as SGHTA and CDR2 as FQGNSA. This clonotype appeared many times. The antigen is unknown. This sequence joins TRBV7-2 and TRBJ1-1; D is uncertain. This clonotype was obtained from a human donor in good health (CMV status not recorded). Some clones in this sample may be carry-over from other donors' samples. Sequences were obtained from PBMCs. CDR3 region: CASSLAKTLTNTEAFF. The DNA of the CDR3 is TGTGCCAGCAGCTTAGCGAAGACACTTACGAACACTGAAGCTTTCTTT.